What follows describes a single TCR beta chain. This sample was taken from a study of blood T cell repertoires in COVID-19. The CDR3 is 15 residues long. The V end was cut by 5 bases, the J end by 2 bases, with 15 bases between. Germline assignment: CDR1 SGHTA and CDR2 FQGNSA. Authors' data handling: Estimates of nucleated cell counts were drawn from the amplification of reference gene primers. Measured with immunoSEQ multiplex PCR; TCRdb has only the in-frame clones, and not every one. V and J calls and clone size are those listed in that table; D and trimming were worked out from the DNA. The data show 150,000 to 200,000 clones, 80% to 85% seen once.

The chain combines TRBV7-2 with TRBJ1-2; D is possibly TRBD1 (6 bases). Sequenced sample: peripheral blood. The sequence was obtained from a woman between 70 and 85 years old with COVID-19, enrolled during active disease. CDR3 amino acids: CASSTTGISNYGYTF. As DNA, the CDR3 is TGTGCCAGCAGCACTACAGGGATTTCAAACTATGGCTACACCTTC.